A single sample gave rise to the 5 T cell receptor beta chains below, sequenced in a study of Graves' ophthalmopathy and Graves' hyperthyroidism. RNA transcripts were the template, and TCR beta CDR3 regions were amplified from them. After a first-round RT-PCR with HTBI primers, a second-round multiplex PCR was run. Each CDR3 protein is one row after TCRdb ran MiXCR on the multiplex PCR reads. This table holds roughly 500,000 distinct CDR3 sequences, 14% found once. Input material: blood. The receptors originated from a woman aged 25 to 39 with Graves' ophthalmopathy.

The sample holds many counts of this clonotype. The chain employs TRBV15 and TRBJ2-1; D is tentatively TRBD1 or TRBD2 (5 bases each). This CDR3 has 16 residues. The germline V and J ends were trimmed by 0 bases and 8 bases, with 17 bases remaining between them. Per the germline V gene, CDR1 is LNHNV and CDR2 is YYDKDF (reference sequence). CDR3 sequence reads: CATSRDFGTGFDEQFF. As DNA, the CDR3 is TGTGCCACCAGCAGAGATTTCGGGACCGGTTTCGATGAGCAGTTCTTC.

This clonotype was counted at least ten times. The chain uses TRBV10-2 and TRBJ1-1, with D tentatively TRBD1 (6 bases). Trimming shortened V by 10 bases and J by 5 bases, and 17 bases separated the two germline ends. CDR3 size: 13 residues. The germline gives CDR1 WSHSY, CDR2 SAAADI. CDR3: CATSYRDWTEAFF. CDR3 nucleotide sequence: TGCGCCACCTCATACAGGGATTGGACTGAAGCTTTCTTT.

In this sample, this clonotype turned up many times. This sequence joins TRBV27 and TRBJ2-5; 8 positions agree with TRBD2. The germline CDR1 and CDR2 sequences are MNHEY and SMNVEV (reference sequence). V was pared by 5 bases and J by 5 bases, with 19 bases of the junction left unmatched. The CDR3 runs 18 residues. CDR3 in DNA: TGTGCCAGCAGTCCGAATCCCCCGGGACTAGGTCGGGGGGAGACCCAGTACTTC. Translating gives CASSPNPPGLGRGETQYF.

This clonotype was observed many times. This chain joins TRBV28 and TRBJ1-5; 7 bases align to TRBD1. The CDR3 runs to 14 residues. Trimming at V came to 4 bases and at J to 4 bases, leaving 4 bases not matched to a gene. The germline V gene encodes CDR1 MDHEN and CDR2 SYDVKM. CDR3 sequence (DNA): TGTGCCAGCAGTTCGGGACAGCTTAATCAGCCCCAGCATTTT. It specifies CASSSGQLNQPQHF.

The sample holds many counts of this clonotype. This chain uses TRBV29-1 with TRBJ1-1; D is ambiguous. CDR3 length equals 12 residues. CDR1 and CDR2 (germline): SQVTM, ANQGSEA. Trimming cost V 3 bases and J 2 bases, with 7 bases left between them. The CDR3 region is CSVEEVNTEAFF. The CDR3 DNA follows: TGCAGCGTTGAGGAGGTAAACACTGAAGCTTTCTTT.